This entry lists 20 T cell receptor beta chains sequenced from one sample in a study of radiotherapy plus CTLA-4 blockade in lung cancer. Produced via immunoSEQ multiplex PCR; TCRdb's table is partial and in-frame only. This table holds 50,000 to 65,000 clones, just over 75% found once. Here the sequenced sample was peripheral blood, taken from a patient treated with radiotherapy plus ipilimumab. The receptors were gathered from a human donor with non-small cell lung cancer who had a partial response to radiotherapy plus ipilimumab.

J is TRBJ2-5 and V is TRBV9, with a weak D call TRBD2 (6 bases). V lost 0 bases and J 2 bases, leaving 11 bases between the germline ends. Germline CDR1 reads SGDLS; CDR2 reads YYNGEE. This CDR3 comprises 15 residues. CDR3 DNA: TGTGCCAGCAGCGTAGGTGAAGGGACTCAAGAGACCCAGTACTTC. It yields the protein CASSVGEGTQETQYF.

The rearrangement uses TRBV5-4 and TRBJ2-1; D gene ambiguous. The length of the CDR3 is 13 residues. Germline loops: CDR1 SGHNT, CDR2 YYREEE (reference sequence). V lost 1 base and J 9 bases, leaving 11 bases between the germline ends. CDR3: CASSLPTSGEQFF. CDR3 bases: TGTGCCAGCAGCTTGCCCACCTCAGGTGAGCAGTTCTTC.

The chain has TRBV4-1 and TRBJ2-2; 8 nucleotides agree with TRBD2. CDR3 length: 18 residues. Losses at the gene ends were 1 base for V and 0 bases for J; bases not matched to a gene: 7. The germline CDR1 and CDR2 sequences are MGHRA and YSYEKL. The CDR3 DNA is TGCGCCAGCAGCCAAGGTTTGGGCGGGGGGACGAACACCGGGGAGCTGTTTTTT. It encodes CASSQGLGGGTNTGELFF.

This sequence joins TRBV2 and TRBJ2-7, with a weak D call TRBD1 (5 bases). The CDR3 totals 13 residues. V lost 3 bases to trimming and J lost 6 bases, with 12 bases between them. The germline V gene has CDR1 SNHLY and CDR2 FYNNEI. DNA of the CDR3: TGTGCCAGCAGTGAGGTAGGGGTACGCGAGCAGTACTTC. This encodes CASSEVGVREQYF.

The rearrangement joins TRBV9 to TRBJ1-2; no clear D. This CDR3 comprises 14 residues. Trimming removed 4 bases at V and 7 bases at J, with 17 bases between. Germline V gene data show CDR1 as SGDLS and CDR2 as YYNGEE. The chain's CDR3 is CASSPSAGSGGYTF. CDR3 coding DNA: TGTGCCAGCAGCCCATCCGCGGGATCGGGTGGCTACACCTTC.

This chain uses TRBV7-9 with TRBJ1-3; 11 bases map to TRBD1. Germline CDR1 reads SEHNR; CDR2 reads FQNEAQ (reference sequence). Trimming removed 5 bases from V and 3 bases from J; junction bases left unmatched: 6. The CDR3 has 16 residues. CDR3 sequence: CASSPGTGGGGNTIYF. CDR3 bases: TGTGCCAGCAGCCCCGGGACAGGGGGAGGTGGAAACACCATATATTTT. Supplemented by reference TRBV7-9 and TRBJ1-3, the full variable domain reads DTGVSQNPRHKITKRGQNVTFRCDPISEHNRLYWYRQTLGQGPEFLTYFQNEAQLEKSRLLSDRFSAERPKGSFSTLEIQRTEQGDSAMYLCASSPGTGGGGNTIYFGEGSWLTVV.

The CDR3 region has the DNA TGTGCCAGCACGGGAGGGACTGAAGCTTTCTTT. Its translation: CASTGGTEAFF. The gene calls are TRBV6-1 and TRBJ1-1, with unresolved D. The CDR3 covers 11 residues. Trimming stripped 7 bases from V and 5 bases from J, with 8 bases between. CDR1 and CDR2 (germline): MNHNS, SASEGT.

This chain joins TRBV4-2 and TRBJ1-3; maybe TRBD1 (6 bases). Looked up from germline, CDR1 is LGHNA and CDR2 is YNFKEQ. CDR3 size: 15 residues. V gave up 5 bases and J gave up 0 bases, with 11 bases separating them. The CDR3 region has the DNA TGTGCCAGCAGCTTCTGGACAGTCTCTGGAAACACCATATATTTT. Protein product: CASSFWTVSGNTIYF.

The chain carries TRBV6-6 and TRBJ2-5; TRBD2 aligns across 9 bases. The V gene end was trimmed by 5 bases and the J gene end by 4 bases; junction bases not matched to a gene: 8. Germline CDR1 MNHNY, CDR2 SVGAGI (reference sequence). This CDR3 is 15 amino acids long. CDR3 nucleotides: TGTGCCAGCAGTCTCCAAGCGGGGGGTGGAGAGACCCAGTACTTC. Its translation is CASSLQAGGGETQYF.

The table lists this clone with a count of one. The CDR3 protein is CASSADSNQPQHF. The DNA of the CDR3 is TGTGCCAGCAGCGCCGACAGTAATCAGCCCCAGCATTTT. J is TRBJ1-5 and V is TRBV9, with D possibly being TRBD1 (5 bases). The germline gives CDR1 SGDLS, CDR2 YYNGEE. This CDR3 has 13 residues. V dropped 3 bases and J dropped 4 bases, with 8 bases sitting between them.

The V and J genes are TRBV6-1 and TRBJ1-5; unclear D gene. CDR1 is MNHNS, CDR2 SASEGT, per germline. CDR3 size: 16 residues. V was pared by 6 bases and J by 7 bases, with 22 bases between. The CDR3 spells CASRELMKGSGQPQHF. The CDR3 DNA follows: TGTGCCAGCAGGGAACTAATGAAGGGCAGCGGGCAGCCCCAGCATTTT.

The gene calls are TRBV6-5 and TRBJ2-1; D is possibly TRBD1 (7 bases). V lost 9 bases to trimming and J lost 8 bases, with 11 bases between them. CDR3 length equals 11 residues. Germline CDR1 is MNHEY and CDR2 is SVGAGI. Here the CDR3 DNA reads TGTGCCAGACAGGGGAGGCATGAGCAGTTCTTC. This codes for CARQGRHEQFF.

This rearrangement joins TRBV30 to TRBJ2-5, with D possibly TRBD1 on 6 matching bases. V was trimmed by 4 bases and J by 1 base, leaving 16 bases between them. The germline V gene has CDR1 GTSNPN and CDR2 SVGIG (reference sequence). This CDR3 is 15 amino acids long. This CDR3 reads CAWNLFWDTQETQYF. CDR3 bases: TGTGCCTGGAACCTTTTCTGGGACACCCAAGAGACCCAGTACTTC.

The chain is built from TRBV28 and TRBJ2-3, with 8 positions matching TRBD1. CDR1 is MDHEN and CDR2 is SYDVKM in the germline V gene. After removal of 5 bases from V and 2 bases from J, the junction contained 6 bases not matched to a gene. The CDR3 has 15 residues. DNA for the CDR3: TGTGCCAGCAGTCGGGGGACAGGATTCACAGATACGCAGTATTTT. Translated, it gives CASSRGTGFTDTQYF.

The count of this clone is one. The rearrangement links TRBV6-5 to TRBJ1-5, with D possibly TRBD1 on 5 matching bases. Germline V gene data show CDR1 as MNHEY and CDR2 as SVGAGI. The V and J ends lost 8 bases and 0 bases respectively, with 8 bases between them. This CDR3 is 13 amino acids long. The chain's CDR3 is CASGGDSNQPQHF. The CDR3 nucleotides are TGTGCCAGCGGGGGGGATAGCAATCAGCCCCAGCATTTT.

This clone turned up a few times. This chain connects TRBV6-6 to TRBJ2-7; perhaps TRBD2 as D (5 bases). Per germline, CDR1 MNHNY and CDR2 SVGAGI (reference sequence). CDR3 length: 14 amino acids. V was shortened by 5 bases and J by 2 bases, with 13 bases between the two germline ends. The CDR3 region is CASSTRTEPYEQYF. The CDR3 nucleotides read TGTGCCAGCAGTACTAGGACGGAGCCCTACGAGCAGTACTTC.

This clone turned up a few times. The rearrangement links TRBV9 to TRBJ1-6; D is undetermined. In germline, CDR1 is SGDLS, CDR2 YYNGEE. This CDR3 region has 12 residues. V was shortened by 3 bases and J by 7 bases, with 5 bases between the two germline ends. The CDR3 coding sequence is TGTGCCAGCAGCGAACAGAATTCACCCCTCCACTTT. Protein: CASSEQNSPLHF.

A few counts support this clone. The chain has TRBV9 and TRBJ2-7; weak D call: TRBD2 (5 bases). CDR3 size: 12 residues. V lost 4 bases, J lost 6 bases, and 11 bases lay in between. CDR1 is SGDLS and CDR2 is YYNGEE in the germline V gene. This CDR3 reads CASSPSGIEQYF. In DNA, the CDR3 is TGTGCCAGCAGCCCCTCGGGGATCGAGCAGTACTTC.

The chain joins TRBV21-1 to TRBJ1-1. TRBV21-1 is classified as a pseudogene. The CDR3 sequence is 16 residues long. The CDR3 region is CASSGEVATIRTEAFF. CDR3 bases: TGTGCCAGCAGTGGTGAGGTAGCTACAATTCGCACTGAAGCTTTCTTT.

A single count supports this clone. This rearrangement joins TRBV5-1 to TRBJ2-6; D is undetermined. The V end was cut by 2 bases, the J end by 1 base, with 13 bases between. This CDR3 comprises 17 residues. Germline CDR1 reads SGHRS; CDR2 reads YFSETQ. The CDR3 DNA sequence: TGCGCCAGCAGCTTCTCGGGTCTTCCATCTGGGGCCAACGTCCTGACTTTC. Translated: CASSFSGLPSGANVLTF.